The clone carrying this TCR beta chain was observed a handful of times. These data originate in a study of blood T cell repertoires in COVID-19. Looking at the study overall: Samples came from the United States, Italy and Spain, spanning acute and convalescent COVID-19. In each case, the material was cDNA or gDNA derived from T cells, B-cell-depleted T cells, or PBMCs.

In the authors' methods: It was from reference gene primer amplification that nucleated cell counts were estimated. Profiling relied on immunoSEQ multiplex PCR, and the TCRdb table lists in-frame clones only, not all of them. V, J and clone size reflect that table, while D and trimming were determined from the DNA. In the table there are 150,000 to 200,000 clones, approximately 90% of which are singletons. This CDR3 contains 16 residues. V gave up 3 bases and J gave up 2 bases; unmatched junction bases: 7. The germline CDR1 and CDR2 sequences are MNHEY and SMNVEV (reference sequence). Input material: peripheral blood. This chain links TRBV27 with TRBJ1-2; the match to TRBD1 covers 9 bases. This TCR came from a woman in her 70s with COVID-19, enrolled during active disease. The CDR3 spells CASSFLGTGTNYGYTF. For the CDR3, the DNA is TGTGCCAGCAGTTTCCTCGGGACAGGGACCAACTATGGCTACACCTTC.